Listed below are T cell receptor beta chains from one sample, sequenced in a study of Graves' ophthalmopathy and Graves' hyperthyroidism. TCRdb re-derived calls from the multiplex PCR reads in MiXCR, one entry per CDR3 protein. The sample holds about 480,000 distinct CDR3 sequences, under 15% seen once. The sequencing sample was made of blood. All receptors derive from a woman aged 25 to 39 with Graves' ophthalmopathy. CDR3s include the opening cysteine and the closing phenylalanine or tryptophan. The D gene is left open where the match is weak. Clone sizes are given selectively: once, few, many, or a class where the clone is expanded.

j_call d_call v_call clone_size cdr3_aa cdr3_nt
TRBJ2-7 . TRBV29-1 many CSLRRDGQYEQYF TGCAGCCTGCGCCGGGACGGACAATACGAGCAGTACTTC
TRBJ1-6 . TRBV27 . CASSLDPGAANSPLHF TGTGCCAGCAGTTTAGACCCAGGGGCGGCTAATTCACCCCTCCACTTT
TRBJ2-7 TRBD2 TRBV6-1 many CASSESSDSGGSYF TGTGCCAGCAGTGAATCTTCGGATAGCGGGGGTTCGTACTTC
TRBJ1-5 . TRBV6-1 many CASKRTDYSNQPQHF TGTGCCAGCAAACGGACAGATTATAGCAATCAGCCCCAGCATTTT
TRBJ2-2 TRBD1 TRBV6-1 many CASRTGGSNTGELFF TGTGCCAGCAGGACAGGGGGCTCGAACACCGGGGAGCTGTTTTTT
TRBJ1-1 . TRBV6-5 many CASTPRLIMNTEAFF TGTGCCAGCACCCCCCGACTGATCATGAACACTGAAGCTTTCTTT
TRBJ1-1 . TRBV5-1 many CASSLGPKFNTEAFF TGCGCCAGCAGCTTGGGGCCGAAATTTAACACTGAAGCTTTCTTT
TRBJ2-5 TRBD1 TRBV9 many CASSVEGTGEGETQYF TGTGCCAGCAGCGTAGAAGGGACAGGGGAGGGGGAGACCCAGTACTTC
TRBJ2-5 . TRBV12-3/TRBV12-4 many CASSPTSQTQYF TGTGCCAGCAGTCCAACTTCCCAGACCCAGTACTTC
TRBJ2-7 TRBD1 TRBV12-3/TRBV12-4 many CASSSGQISHEQYF TGTGCCAGCAGTTCGGGACAGATCTCCCACGAGCAGTACTTC
TRBJ2-2 . TRBV6-2/TRBV6-3 . CASRSGTSNTGELFF TGTGCCAGCCGCTCCGGGACTTCAAACACCGGGGAGCTGTTTTTT
TRBJ2-5 TRBD2 TRBV28 many CASSLTSGRWETQYF TGTGCCAGCAGTTTGACCAGCGGGAGATGGGAGACCCAGTACTTC
TRBJ2-5 . TRBV29-1 many CSVVPAQETQYF TGCAGCGTTGTTCCGGCGCAAGAGACCCAGTACTTC
TRBJ2-5 . TRBV20-1 many CSARDHMGARSSIQETQYF TGCAGTGCTAGAGATCACATGGGGGCCCGCAGTTCAATCCAAGAGACCCAGTACTTC
TRBJ2-7 TRBD2 TRBV7-9 . CASSLRGLALEEQYF TGTGCCAGCAGCTTAAGAGGACTAGCTTTGGAGGAGCAGTACTTC
TRBJ1-1 . TRBV6-2/TRBV6-3 many CASSYGSGQLNTEAFF TGTGCCAGCAGTTACGGATCGGGGCAGCTGAACACTGAAGCTTTCTTT
TRBJ2-7 . TRBV28 many CASSLINEQYF TGTGCCAGCAGTTTAATCAACGAGCAGTACTTC
TRBJ2-7 TRBD2 TRBV15 many CATSRGLAEARKQYF TGTGCCACCAGCAGAGGACTAGCGGAGGCTCGGAAGCAGTACTTC
TRBJ2-2 . TRBV15 many CATSAGASDTGELFF TGTGCCACCAGTGCGGGCGCGAGCGACACCGGGGAGCTGTTTTTT
TRBJ2-5 . TRBV10-3 . CAISGPGTGETQYF TGTGCCATCAGTGGACCCGGGACGGGAGAGACCCAGTACTTC
TRBJ1-5 . TRBV2 . CASSTGRRNQPQHF TGTGCCAGCAGTACAGGGAGGCGCAATCAGCCCCAGCATTTT
TRBJ1-2 TRBD1 TRBV6-5 many CASSYRPTGVGYTF TGTGCCAGCAGTTACCGGCCCACAGGGGTTGGCTACACCTTC
TRBJ2-4 TRBD2 TRBV6-5 . CASSSQTSGSYIQYF TGTGCCAGCAGTTCCCAGACTAGCGGGAGTTACATTCAGTACTTC
TRBJ2-4 . TRBV11-2 few CASSSHQGPSPAKNIQYF TGTGCCAGCAGCTCCCACCAGGGCCCCTCACCAGCCAAAAACATTCAGTACTTC
TRBJ2-7 . TRBV6-1 many CASSEWGEQYF TGTGCCAGCAGTGAATGGGGCGAGCAGTACTTC
TRBJ2-7 . TRBV20-1 many CSARTVLGGAYEQYF TGCAGTGCTAGGACTGTCCTAGGTGGGGCCTACGAGCAGTACTTC
TRBJ2-7 . TRBV2 many CASRPRGVFAEQYF TGTGCCAGCAGGCCCAGGGGGGTATTCGCCGAGCAGTACTTC